The rows below give T cell receptor beta chains drawn from one sample of a study of response to subunit inactivated influenza vaccine. TCRdb redid the calling of the RT-PCR reads with MiXCR, one entry per CDR3 protein. The table has more than 450,000 distinct CDR3 sequences, approximately 7.6% seen once; the top ten hold 10% to 15%. This specimen was PBMCs from blood, taken about 24 months after vaccination. The receptors here all came from a man aged 50-75 years who received an inactivated influenza vaccine. The CDR3 runs from the conserved cysteine through the conserved F or W. The order of the fields is V gene, clone size, D gene, J gene, CDR3 DNA, CDR3 protein. A D gene is named only where the DNA matches it firmly. The listing skips clone size in some rows; elsewhere it reads once, few, many or a size class.

TRBV6-1,-,-,TRBJ2-7,TGTGCCAGCGGCCGAGGGGGGGCCTACGAGCAGTACTTC,CASGRGGAYEQYF
TRBV5-1,many,-,TRBJ2-1,TGCGCCAGCAGCTTGGTTACGGGAGCGTACAATGAGCAGTTCTTC,CASSLVTGAYNEQFF
TRBV5-1,few,TRBD1,TRBJ2-7,TGCGCCAGCAGCACCCGGACAGGGGGCTACGAGCAGTACTTC,CASSTRTGGYEQYF
TRBV28,-,-,TRBJ2-3,TGTGCCAGCAGCGAAACTTCTGGGTCTTCTAGCACAGATACGCAGTATTTT,CASSETSGSSSTDTQYF
TRBV13,few,-,TRBJ1-6,TGTGCCAGCAGCACTCGACCAAATTCACCCCTCCACTTT,CASSTRPNSPLHF
TRBV7-8,-,-,TRBJ1-1,TGTGCCAGCAGCTTATATTCCGTTACTGAAGCTTTCTTT,CASSLYSVTEAFF
TRBV29-1,-,-,TRBJ2-1,TGCAGCGTTGCGGCCGACTATTCCTACAATGAGCAGTTCTTC,CSVAADYSYNEQFF
TRBV2,-,-,TRBJ1-3,TGTGCCAGCAGTGAAGGGCGGCGGGTCTCTGGAAACACCATATATTTT,CASSEGRRVSGNTIYF
TRBV29-1,many,TRBD2,TRBJ2-4,TGCAGCGTTACCCGCCCAGCGGGGGGGCACTCGGCCAAAAACATTCAGTACTTC,CSVTRPAGGHSAKNIQYF
TRBV12-3/TRBV12-4,-,-,TRBJ2-7,TGTGCCAGCAGTTTACCTCCACAAGACGAGCAGTACTTC,CASSLPPQDEQYF